This T cell receptor (beta chain) derives from a study of blood T cells in healthy people across ages. In the case of this clonotype: As yet, its antigen is unknown.

Germline assignment: CDR1 MNHEY and CDR2 SVGAGI. This CDR3 has 16 amino acids. V lost 8 bases to trimming and J lost 1 base; unmatched junction nucleotides: 13. Study results and limitations: Long-lived and aged donors differed, with more naive CD4+ cells and higher diversity in the long-lived. A roughly linear fall in TCR beta diversity per million T cells was seen with increasing age. Naive T cell percentage by flow cytometry tracked strongly with beta diversity.

Using a J-beta primer mix together with a sample-barcoded 5' primer, a second PCR was run for roughly 6 to 12 cycles. Template switching added a 12-random-nucleotide identifier to every cDNA molecule. TCRdb recomputed calls from the 5' RACE reads with MiXCR, one row per CDR3 protein. The table shows roughly 2 million distinct CDR3 sequences, with just under 50% occurring only once. Sequenced sample: blood. The source is a woman in her 40s in good health. This rearrangement joins TRBV6-5 to TRBJ2-7; 8 nucleotides line up with TRBD2. As DNA, the CDR3 is TGTGCCAGCGGAACGGGAGGGCAGATGGTATCCTACGAGCAGTACTTC. This encodes CASGTGGQMVSYEQYF.